The 31 T cell receptor beta chains reported below all come from one sample, sequenced in a study of T cell responses to AZD1222 COVID-19 vaccine. Data came from immunoSEQ multiplex PCR; TCRdb stores just in-frame clones and leaves some out. The table lists roughly 70,000 clones, roughly nine tenths of them singletons. The sample consisted of peripheral blood, taken 28 days after the second AZD1222 dose. The receptors come from an adult who received the AZD1222 COVID-19 vaccine.

V is TRBV11-3 and J is TRBJ2-1, with a weak D call TRBD1 (5 bases). The CDR3 is made up of 13 amino acids. Trimming shortened V by 1 base and J by 14 bases, and 15 bases separated the two germline ends. The germline gives CDR1 SGHNT, CDR2 YENEEA. The CDR3 nucleotides are TGTGCCAGCAGCTTAGGGGGTTTGGCAGGGAAGTTCTTC. Translation: CASSLGGLAGKFF.

This clone was recorded a few times. The CDR3 DNA reads as TGTGCCAGCAGTTTCGCCCTAGCCGGAAACACCATATATTTT. It is translated as CASSFALAGNTIYF. The gene calls are TRBV28 and TRBJ1-3; no clear D. Germline CDR1 and CDR2: MDHEN and SYDVKM. Between the trimmed V and J ends, which lost 3 bases and 4 bases, there was a span of 10 bases. The CDR3 is 14 amino acids.

This chain uses TRBV19 with TRBJ1-3; TRBD1 aligns across 9 bases. The ends lost 7 bases at V and 0 bases at J; junction bases unmatched: 4. This CDR3 contains 15 residues. CDR1 LNHDA and CDR2 SQIVND come from the germline V gene (reference sequence). Written as DNA, the CDR3 is TGTGCCAGTATGGGACAGGGATTCTCTGGAAACACCATATATTTT. Its protein is CASMGQGFSGNTIYF.

The gene calls are TRBV19 and TRBJ1-5, with no clear D. The CDR3 has 16 amino acids. Per germline, CDR1 LNHDA and CDR2 SQIVND (reference sequence). V was trimmed by 3 bases and J by 7 bases, leaving 19 bases between them. CDR3 amino acids: CASSMSTGGKNQPQHF. CDR3 coding DNA: TGTGCCAGTAGTATGAGCACGGGAGGGAAAAACCAGCCCCAGCATTTT.

This clone was seen just once. At the DNA level, this CDR3 is encoded by other sequences in the same sample as well. The J gene is TRBJ1-5, the V gene TRBV6-1; D gene ambiguous. From germline, CDR1 is MNHNS and CDR2 SASEGT. Trimming cost V 3 bases and J 2 bases, with 5 bases left between them. The CDR3 is made up of 13 amino acids. The CDR3 spells CASSEGGNQPQHF. For the CDR3, the DNA is TGTGCCAGCAGTGAGGGTGGCAATCAGCCCCAGCATTTT.

J is TRBJ2-3 and V is TRBV11-3, with 8 bases fitting TRBD2. Germline V CDR1 and CDR2: SGHNT, YENEEA. V gave up 5 bases and J gave up 2 bases; unmatched junction bases: 6. The CDR3 runs 15 residues. The CDR3 spells CASSLGTRDTDTQYF. The DNA for the CDR3 is TGTGCCAGCAGCCTCGGGACTAGAGACACAGATACGCAGTATTTT. The full variable domain, with the rest looked up from reference TRBV11-3 and TRBJ2-3, is EAGVVQSPRYKIIEKKQPVAFWCNPISGHNTLYWYLQNLGQGPELLIRYENEEAVDDSQLPKDRFSAERLKGVDSTLKIQPAELGDSAVYLCASSLGTRDTDTQYFGPGTRLTVL.

The V call is TRBV11-1, the J call TRBJ2-5; D assignment may be TRBD1 or TRBD2 (6 bases each). Trimming removed 3 bases at V and 4 bases at J, with 9 bases between. Per the germline V gene, CDR1 is SGHAT and CDR2 is FQDESV (reference sequence). The CDR3 totals 13 residues. Here the CDR3 reads CASSFPGAETQYF. The CDR3 DNA is TGTGCCAGCAGCTTTCCGGGGGCAGAGACCCAGTACTTC.

For the CDR3, the DNA is TGTGCCAGCAGCCCACCCCGGGGAAGCGGGGCGAACAATGAGCAGTTCTTC. Residues: CASSPPRGSGANNEQFF. The V and J genes are TRBV14 and TRBJ2-1, with 7 bases identical to TRBD2. The CDR3 totals 17 residues. Trimming removed 4 bases from V and 5 bases from J; junction bases left unmatched: 14. CDR1 and CDR2 (germline): SGHDN, FVKESK.

CDR3 bases: TGCGCCAGCAGCCAAGGAAACCTCCCGGGGGGCATTCAGTACTTC. Translating gives CASSQGNLPGGIQYF. J is TRBJ2-4 and V is TRBV4-1, with TRBD2 identical over 7 bases. The CDR3 is made up of 15 amino acids. Germline loops: CDR1 MGHRA, CDR2 YSYEKL. Germline trimming cut 1 base from V and 9 bases from J; bases unmatched to any gene: 9.

The chain is built from TRBV19 and TRBJ1-3; 9 bases are a match to TRBD1. The J segment lost 0 bases and the V segment lost 6 bases, leaving 15 bases of the junction unmatched. Germline V gives CDR1 LNHDA, CDR2 SQIVND (reference sequence). This CDR3 is built from 19 residues. CDR3 sequence reads: CASSPLDRGLPLSGNTIYF. The CDR3 region has the DNA TGTGCCAGTAGCCCCCTCGACAGGGGGTTGCCCCTCTCTGGAAACACCATATATTTT.

The CDR3: CASSTNTEAFF. The DNA of the CDR3 is TGTGCCAGCAGCACAAACACTGAAGCTTTCTTT. J is TRBJ1-1 and V is TRBV2; D unresolved. The germline V gene has CDR1 SNHLY and CDR2 FYNNEI. V lost 6 bases and J 2 bases, leaving 4 bases between the germline ends. This CDR3 has 11 residues.

The chain carries TRBV4-3 and TRBJ2-7; TRBD2 aligns across 8 bases. Looked up from germline, CDR1 is LGHNA and CDR2 is YSLEER. With V trimmed by 0 bases and J by 7 bases, 5 bases remained unmatched. CDR3 length: 14 residues. The CDR3 coding sequence is TGCGCCAGCAGCCAAGATTACGGGACTAGGGAGCAGTACTTC. It translates to CASSQDYGTREQYF.

The chain has TRBV6-1 and TRBJ1-1; the D gene is possibly TRBD1 (6 bases). Germline CDR1 MNHNS, CDR2 SASEGT. The CDR3 is 15 amino acids. Trimming took 3 bases from V and 0 from J, leaving 11 bases between them. This chain's CDR3 is CASSEVDRVNTEAFF. The CDR3 DNA sequence: TGTGCCAGCAGTGAGGTGGACAGAGTGAACACTGAAGCTTTCTTT.

The chain employs TRBV18 and TRBJ2-2, with D unclear. Germline values: CDR1 KGHSH, CDR2 LQKENI. The CDR3 extends over 15 amino acids. V lost 1 base and J 0 bases, leaving 6 bases between the germline ends. The CDR3 here is CASSPLSANTGELFF. The CDR3 DNA follows: TGTGCCAGCTCACCACTGAGTGCGAACACCGGGGAGCTGTTTTTT.

The chain links TRBV5-5 to TRBJ1-5; no clear D. This CDR3 contains 12 residues. Trimming took off 7 bases at V and 0 bases at J, with 5 bases between the two ends. The germline CDR1 and CDR2 sequences are SGHKS and YYEKEE (reference sequence). The CDR3 region has the DNA TGTGCCAGCGGGAATAGCAATCAGCCCCAGCATTTT. It specifies CASGNSNQPQHF. The whole variable domain, filled in from reference TRBV5-5 and TRBJ1-5, reads DAGVTQSPTHLIKTRGQQVTLRCSPISGHKSVSWYQQVLGQGPQFIFQYYEKEERGRGNFPDRFSARQFPNYSSELNVNALLLGDSALYLCASGNSNQPQHFGDGTRLSIL.

The CDR3 DNA sequence: TGTGCCAGCAGTGAATCAGTGAACACTGAAGCTTTCTTT. Its protein is CASSESVNTEAFF. The rearrangement joins TRBV6-1 to TRBJ1-1, with D uncertain. V lost 2 bases to trimming and J lost 0 bases, with 4 bases between them. CDR3 length: 13 residues. CDR1 is MNHNS, CDR2 SASEGT, per germline.

This chain uses TRBV11-1 with TRBJ1-2, with D perhaps TRBD1 (5 bases). Between the trimmed V and J ends, which lost 4 bases and 4 bases, there was a span of 16 bases. Germline CDR1 and CDR2: SGHAT and FQDESV (reference sequence). This CDR3 contains 15 residues. The CDR3 is CASSYGGSRRYGYTF. CDR3 bases: TGTGCCAGCAGCTACGGGGGAAGTAGGCGCTATGGCTACACCTTC.

The V gene is TRBV5-1, the J gene TRBJ1-1; possibly TRBD1 for D (5 bases). Trimming removed 7 bases from V and 0 bases from J, with 13 bases in between. The CDR3 has 14 residues. Looked up from germline, CDR1 is SGHRS and CDR2 is YFSETQ. The CDR3 sequence: CASSVDSMNTEAFF. CDR3 sequence (DNA): TGCGCCAGCTCCGTAGACAGTATGAACACTGAAGCTTTCTTT.

The CDR3 is CASSWTEASNQPQHF. In DNA, the CDR3 is TGTGCCAGCAGTTGGACAGAGGCAAGCAATCAGCCCCAGCATTTT. V is TRBV6-5 and J is TRBJ1-5; maybe TRBD1 (6 bases). This CDR3 has 15 amino acids. Between the trimmed V and J ends, which lost 4 bases and 1 base, there was a span of 11 bases. Per germline, CDR1 MNHEY and CDR2 SVGAGI.

This chain joins TRBV6-2 or TRBV6-3 and TRBJ2-4; D might be TRBD1 or TRBD2, each matching 5 bases. The V gene lost 4 bases and the J gene lost 2 bases, with 6 bases spanning the gap. The CDR3 runs 13 residues. CDR1 and CDR2 from the germline V gene are MNHEY and SVGEGT. The CDR3 here is CASSWGPKNIQYF. The DNA of the CDR3 is TGTGCCAGCAGTTGGGGACCCAAAAACATTCAGTACTTC.

The V gene is TRBV2, the J gene TRBJ1-5; perhaps TRBD1 as D (5 bases). The CDR3 covers 12 residues. CDR1 SNHLY and CDR2 FYNNEI come from the germline V gene. V was pared by 8 bases and J by 9 bases, with 14 bases between. The CDR3 loop is CASGTSGGPQHF. The CDR3 coding sequence is TGTGCCAGCGGGACCTCGGGAGGGCCCCAGCATTTT.

This clone has a single count. The gene calls are TRBV19 and TRBJ1-5; 10 bases align to TRBD1. This CDR3 comprises 14 residues. Germline CDR1 and CDR2: LNHDA and SQIVND (reference sequence). V was clipped by 7 bases and J by 7 bases; unmatched bases: 7. The CDR3 sequence is CASNDRGLRQPQHF. CDR3 nucleotides: TGTGCCAGTAATGACAGGGGGCTAAGGCAGCCCCAGCATTTT.

The chain links TRBV23-1 to TRBJ1-5; D is uncertain. TRBV23-1 is placed among ORFs of uncertain function. The CDR3 sequence is 14 residues long. Trimming left V 10 bases short and J 2 bases short, with 15 bases between. The CDR3 is CAILRVSGNQPQHF. The DNA for the CDR3 is TGCGCCATACTAAGGGTTTCGGGCAATCAGCCCCAGCATTTT.

This rearrangement joins TRBV9 to TRBJ1-2, with 11 bases that match TRBD1. CDR1 is SGDLS, CDR2 YYNGEE, per germline. J was trimmed by 7 bases and V by 4 bases; bases with no gene match: 12. The CDR3 consists of 16 residues. CDR3 coding DNA: TGTGCCAGCAGCCCCCACGTAGGACAGGGGGCAGTTGGCTACACCTTC. Protein sequence: CASSPHVGQGAVGYTF.

This clone was found once. V gene TRBV24-1 combines with J gene TRBJ2-7; D is uncertain. The CDR3 spans 11 residues. The V gene's germline CDR1 is KGHDR and CDR2 SFDVKD. DNA of the CDR3: TGTGCGGAAGGTTTCCCTCCCGAGCAGTACGTC. Amino acid sequence: CAEGFPPEQYV.

This clone appeared a few times. DNA of the CDR3: TGTGCCAGCACCCCGACTAGCGGGGGGTCCCGTTCCTACGAGCAGTACTTC. Translated, it gives CASTPTSGGSRSYEQYF. The V call is TRBV2, the J call TRBJ2-7; 13 nucleotides agree with TRBD2. This CDR3 spans 17 amino acids. Trimming took 7 bases from V and 1 from J; bases not matched to a gene: 10. Germline CDR1 reads SNHLY; CDR2 reads FYNNEI.

The V call is TRBV19, the J call TRBJ2-4; either TRBD1 or TRBD2 may fit D (5 bases each). Germline assignment: CDR1 LNHDA and CDR2 SQIVND (reference sequence). The V end was cut by 7 bases, the J end by 0 bases, with 16 bases between. The CDR3 runs to 16 residues. The CDR3 nucleotides read TGTGCCAGTACCACCGGGACGGCGCTAGCCAAAAACATTCAGTACTTC. Residues: CASTTGTALAKNIQYF.

The genes are TRBV28 and TRBJ1-5; D is unclear. V dropped 7 bases and J dropped 6 bases, with 16 bases sitting between them. This CDR3 comprises 14 residues. Germline lookup yields CDR1 MDHEN and CDR2 SYDVKM. CDR3 in DNA: TGTGCCAGCACCCTACAGCCGGGCCGTCAGCCCCAGCATTTT. Translating it yields CASTLQPGRQPQHF.

The CDR3, as DNA: TGCGCCAGCAGCGGGACTAGCGGGGGGATTAGCACAGATACGCAGTATTTT. As protein: CASSGTSGGISTDTQYF. The genes are TRBV5-1 and TRBJ2-3; 15 bases are a match to TRBD2. Germline V gene data show CDR1 as SGHRS and CDR2 as YFSETQ. CDR3 length: 17 residues. V dropped 4 bases and J dropped 0; count of bases not matched to a gene: 3.

The chain couples TRBV21-1 to TRBJ1-4; the table's D gene call, TRBD1, was not cross checked with the DNA. TRBV21-1 is deemed a pseudogene. The CDR3 spans 13 residues. The CDR3 region has the DNA TGTGCCACCTCGACAGGGAACGGTGAAAAACTGTTTTTT. Its protein is CATSTGNGEKLFF.

The rearrangement links TRBV7-3 to TRBJ2-5; TRBD1 matches 9 bases. This CDR3 comprises 17 residues. V lost 1 base, J lost 6 bases, and 12 bases stayed unmatched. Germline CDR1 and CDR2: SGHTA and FQGTGA. The CDR3 loop is CASSLRGRGQGEKTQYF. In nucleotides, the CDR3 is TGTGCCAGCAGCTTAAGGGGTCGGGGACAGGGAGAGAAGACCCAGTACTTC.